One T cell receptor (beta chain) is described in this entry. What the recovered Cohort 3 donors had was two negative PCRs, clearance, or symptom resolution. Only in-frame clones appear in the TCRdb table, and some are missing; sequencing was by immunoSEQ multiplex PCR. The top ten clones hold roughly 1.1% of a sample with approximately 450,000 clones, 80% to 90% of them seen once. This specimen belongs to a study of blood T cell repertoires in COVID-19. Trimming took 3 bases from V and 1 from J, leaving 13 bases between them. The CDR3 covers 15 residues. Germline loops: CDR1 SGDLS, CDR2 YYNGEE. The receptor was derived from a man younger than 40 who had recovered from COVID-19. Sequencing was carried out using PBMCs or T cells enriched from blood (not recorded which). V and J are TRBV9 and TRBJ2-5; weak D call: TRBD1 (7 bases). The CDR3 DNA reads TGTGCCAGCAGCGCAGGGGGGATAGGCCAAGAGACCCAGTACTTC. This encodes CASSAGGIGQETQYF.